The text below deals with one T cell receptor (beta chain). Its antigen is not identified. These data come from a study of T cell repertoires in cytomegalovirus infection. In TCRdb, the reads were re-called with MiXCR into one record per CDR3 protein. The sample records under 150,000 distinct CDR3 sequences, more than 30% being singletons. With V trimmed by 3 bases and J by 4 bases, 15 bases remained unmatched. From germline, CDR1 is SGDLS and CDR2 YYNGEE. This CDR3 spans 17 amino acids. The V call is TRBV9, the J call TRBJ1-2, with 7 bases matching TRBD1. The sequence was obtained from a human donor in good health (CMV status not recorded). Some clones in this sample may be carry-over from other donors' samples. Sequencing was performed on CD8+ T cells from cultured PBMCs, taken from culture after CMV antigen stimulation. CDR3 in amino acids: CASSGYGVTGDLYGYTF. In DNA, the CDR3 is TGTGCCAGCAGCGGCTACGGCGTAACAGGGGATCTCTATGGCTACACCTTC.